This record looks at one T cell receptor (beta chain) sequence and its context. This receptor's antigen is unknown. No qualities accompany the bases; no much larger clone lies one base away. In the germline V gene (reference sequence), CDR1 corresponds to DFQATT and CDR2 to SNEGSKA. V loses 6 bases at its end and J loses 10 bases; junction bases beyond the gene matches: 10. The CDR3 measures 14 amino acids from cysteine to phenylalanine. Kept here is only the CDR3 DNA, which spans 42 bases and is read in frame from base 1. This entry comes from a study of identical twins (TCRdb year 2016). Study-level background: To test whether fetal clonotypes persist, the study used deep sequencing on TCR alpha and beta repertoires from monozygotic twins, unrelated adults of various ages, and cord blood. Replicate twin experiments were performed at different times using different library preparation protocols to rule out contamination. Findings and caveats that apply to the study as a whole: Zero-insertion analyses could be partly confounded by invariant T cells such as MAIT and iNKT, although diverse VJ usage argued against such confounding for most clonotypes. Abundant cord blood beta clonotypes had fewer insertions, young adult naive repertoires showed a similar but weaker trend, and memory repertoires showed no such trend. Out-of-frame TCR alpha sequences shared between twins showed an excess of low generation-probability sequences compared with coincidental sharing between unrelated individuals. Because the same donors could not be followed over many years, the conclusions depended on cross-sectional statistical analysis. In monozygotic twins, recombination models systematically underestimated out-of-frame TCR alpha sharing, but the models matched the sharing seen between unrelated individuals. The excess sharing between twins in beta out-of-frame sequences was weaker because fewer shared sequences reduced the signal-to-noise ratio.

The library was produced with 5' RACE. The sample was run on an Illumina HiSeq 2000. A universal primer binding site was introduced by template switching, and a unique molecular identifier was present in the final cDNA, enabling accurate counting of TCR cDNA molecules. Specific primers in the conserved constant-segment region were used to synthesize first-strand cDNA for TCR alpha and beta chains. To control for contamination, each cDNA library was double barcoded with a SMART-Mk sample barcode plus Illumina barcodes. TruSeq adapter sequences and Illumina sample barcodes were added in two successive PCR steps. TCR alpha and beta cDNA libraries were sequenced on the Illumina HiSeq platform with custom primers. Per the original workflow: Unique molecular identifiers were extracted from raw reads with MiGEC, and CDR3 positions were determined with MiXCR. Recombination models were inferred per individual with the repgenHMM and IGoR tools using an EM algorithm. Shared clonotypes were analyzed with the tcR package in R, and sharing was normalized by the product of cloneset sizes. To study raw recombination without the effects of thymic and clonal selection, out-of-frame nonproductive sequences were analyzed. TCRdb passed the public sequencing reads through fastp at Q25 and MiXCR, retaining productive beta sequences. Here each entry gathers all rows of one CDR3 protein and keeps the most common genes and DNA. These V and J calls originate from TCRdb's pipeline instead of the authors' own analysis. This sample gives a few hundred thousand distinct CDR3 sequences in total; 20% to 30% of them show up just once. Of the sample, roughly 2.8% falls within the top ten clones.

All donors were healthy Caucasians. Three pairs of female monozygotic twins, all aged about 18 to 30 years, were included in the twin cohort. CD4+ and CD8+ T cell populations were isolated with positive isolation kits from Invitrogen. These data were likewise used in another study, on T cells expressing NK-cell markers. From that second study: Fewer than ten donors provided sorted CD3+CD56+NKG2C+, CD3+CD56+NKG2C- and CD3+CD56-NKG2C+ T-cell subsets, whose TCR beta-chain repertoires were profiled. Of the eight sequenced donors, seven were found to be HCMV-seropositive and one was found to be HCMV-seronegative. In several experiments an anti-gammadeltaTCR antibody was added to restrict sorting to alphabetaTCR-expressing T cells. In six donors, the dominant CD3+CD56+NKG2C+ clonotypes were among the top 10 CD8+ clonotypes and accounted for 1.0-7.0% of CD8+ T cells. Those dominant clonotypes were again the most abundant among CD3+CD56-NKG2C+ cells in a few donors, at about 28.3-60.1%. Whether the expanded NKG2C-expressing T cell clones were specific for HCMV antigens was left unclear. The study sequenced eight donors, all healthy volunteers chosen at random: three men and five women. HCMV serostatus was determined by detecting HCMV-specific IgG in serum with a commercial ELISA kit. MIGEC was used to demultiplex reads and group the reads by UMI, and MiTCR was used to assemble and quantify clonotypes. To remove erroneous sequences, TCR cDNA sequences were retained only when supported by two or more reads. The tcR package was used for downstream repertoire analysis, and clonotypes were matched between fractions using CDR3 nucleotide sequence together with V segment. VDJmatch was used to annotate antigen specificity against VDJdb, with one amino acid substitution allowed in CDR3.

Input material: CD4+ T cells sorted from blood. This sequence originates from a woman aged 18 to 35 in good health. In this chain, TRBV20-1 is recombined with TRBJ2-1; 12 junctional bases match TRBD2. The nucleotides are TGCAGTGCCCTGACTAGCGGGAGTTCCCTCGAGCAGTTCTTC. Translated, this gives CSALTSGSSLEQFF.